Presented here are 12 T cell receptor beta chains from one specimen sequenced in a study of blood T cell repertoires in COVID-19. The method was immunoSEQ multiplex PCR; TCRdb's version includes in-frame clones alone and lacks a portion of them. The repertoire holds a few hundred thousand clones, with 80% as singletons. Sequenced: peripheral blood. These receptors were obtained from a woman aged 70-85 years with acute or convalescent COVID-19.

The V and J genes are TRBV24-1 and TRBJ2-3; D gene unclear. The CDR3 covers 13 residues. The germline V and J ends were trimmed by 4 bases and 1 base, with 5 bases remaining between them. Germline assignment: CDR1 KGHDR and CDR2 SFDVKD. CDR3 nucleotides: TGTGCCACCAGTGACCCAGGCACAGATACGCAGTATTTT. Protein: CATSDPGTDTQYF.

The CDR3 sequence: CASSHLDRECYEQYF. The CDR3 coding sequence is TGCGCCAGCAGTCACCTGGACAGGGAATGTTACGAGCAGTACTTC. The rearrangement uses TRBV23-1 and TRBJ2-7; 8 nucleotides agree with TRBD1. TRBV23-1 is treated as an ORF (open reading frame) with a function not yet certain. V lost 3 bases and J lost 4; bases outside the gene matches: 8. The CDR3 runs 15 residues.

V usage is TRBV11-3 and J usage is TRBJ2-2; TRBD1 matches at 9 bases. Trimming at V came to 5 bases and at J to 5 bases, leaving 6 bases not matched to a gene. Germline V gene lookup returns CDR1 SGHNT and CDR2 YENEEA. The CDR3 runs 15 residues. The CDR3 is CASSQDRGTTGELFF. The DNA for the CDR3 is TGTGCCAGCAGCCAGGACAGGGGCACGACCGGGGAGCTGTTTTTT.

This clone turned up a few times. This chain links TRBV12-5 with TRBJ1-4; TRBD1 agrees at 8 bases. The CDR3 has 15 amino acids. Germline V lookup: CDR1 LGHNT, CDR2 FRNRAP. V shed 6 bases and J 2 bases; nucleotides not matched to a gene: 5. In DNA form, the CDR3 reads TGTGCTAGTGGAGGACAGGGTAGTACTAATGAAAAACTGTTTTTT. This codes for CASGGQGSTNEKLFF. The full variable domain, rest sourced from reference TRBV12-5 and TRBJ1-4, is DARVTQTPRHKVTEMGQEVTMRCQPILGHNTVFWYRQTMMQGLELLAYFRNRAPLDDSGMPKDRFSAEMPDATLATLKIQPSEPRDSAVYFCASGGQGSTNEKLFFGSGTQLSVL.

Here the CDR3 DNA reads TGTGCCAGCAGTGGAGCAGGGGCAGGCCAAGAGACCCAGTACTTC. It codes for CASSGAGAGQETQYF. The J gene is TRBJ2-5, the V gene TRBV6-2 or TRBV6-3; D might be TRBD1 (6 bases). This CDR3 has 15 residues. Germline V gene data show CDR1 as MNHEY and CDR2 as SVGEGT. The germline V and J ends were trimmed by 5 bases and 1 base, with 14 bases remaining between them.

The J gene is TRBJ2-1, the V gene TRBV3-1 (or the pseudogene TRBV3-2), with D tentatively TRBD2 (5 bases). The length of the CDR3 is 15 residues. The germline gives CDR1 LGHDT, CDR2 YNNKEL (reference sequence). The V gene lost 4 bases and the J gene lost 0 bases, with 10 bases spanning the gap. The CDR3 reads CASSRTRDSYNEQFF. In DNA form, the CDR3 reads TGTGCCAGCAGCCGGACGAGGGACTCCTACAATGAGCAGTTCTTC.

The chain joins TRBV7-2 to TRBJ2-7; TRBD2 agrees at 10 bases. CDR1 and CDR2 (germline): SGHTA, FQGNSA. The CDR3 runs 15 residues. After removal of 2 bases from V and 5 bases from J, the junction contained 6 bases not matched to a gene. DNA for the CDR3: TGTGCCAGCAGCTTAACTAGCGGGGCCCTAAACGAGCAGTACTTC. It specifies CASSLTSGALNEQYF.

This clone was detected only a few times. V is TRBV18 and J is TRBJ2-7, with TRBD1 matching 7 bases. This CDR3 region has 18 residues. Trimming cost V 0 bases and J 2 bases; bases outside gene matches: 13. Germline V gene data show CDR1 as KGHSH and CDR2 as LQKENI. CDR3 protein: CASSPPRERGLHPYEQYF. The CDR3 DNA reads TGTGCCAGCTCACCACCGAGGGAAAGGGGGCTCCATCCCTACGAGCAGTACTTC.

The V gene is TRBV6-2 or TRBV6-3, the J gene TRBJ1-2; unclear D gene. V gave up 1 base and J gave up 4 bases, with 10 bases separating them. CDR3 size: 14 residues. Germline V gives CDR1 MNHEY, CDR2 SVGEGT. This CDR3 is CASSYYGGSYGYTF. The CDR3 DNA sequence: TGTGCCAGCAGTTACTACGGCGGGTCCTATGGCTACACCTTC.

V usage is TRBV14 and J usage is TRBJ1-6; a weak D match, TRBD1 (5 bases). Trimming pared 1 base from V and 14 bases from J, leaving 9 bases between. The CDR3 consists of 12 residues. Germline assignment: CDR1 SGHDN and CDR2 FVKESK. The CDR3 DNA is TGTGCCAGCAGCCAAGCTGGGGGGACCCTCCACTTT. Its translation: CASSQAGGTLHF.

In this sample, this clone turned up once. The chain has TRBV13 and TRBJ1-4; D gene uncertain. The V end was cut by 6 bases, the J end by 0 bases, with 11 bases between. Per the germline V gene, CDR1 is PRHDT and CDR2 is FYEKMQ (reference sequence). The CDR3 runs to 15 residues. The CDR3 DNA sequence: TGTGCCAGCAGAGGGAGGACCGCAACTAATGAAAAACTGTTTTTT. Translated: CASRGRTATNEKLFF.

There are many counts of this clone. This chain joins TRBV7-9 and TRBJ1-4; weak D call: TRBD1 (6 bases). CDR1 is SEHNR, CDR2 FQNEAQ, per germline (reference sequence). There are 15 residues in the CDR3. V shed 1 base and J shed 7 bases, with 13 bases lying between them. The CDR3 sequence is CASSLVGRGREKLFF. The CDR3 coding sequence is TGTGCCAGCAGCTTAGTTGGCAGGGGACGTGAAAAACTGTTTTTT.